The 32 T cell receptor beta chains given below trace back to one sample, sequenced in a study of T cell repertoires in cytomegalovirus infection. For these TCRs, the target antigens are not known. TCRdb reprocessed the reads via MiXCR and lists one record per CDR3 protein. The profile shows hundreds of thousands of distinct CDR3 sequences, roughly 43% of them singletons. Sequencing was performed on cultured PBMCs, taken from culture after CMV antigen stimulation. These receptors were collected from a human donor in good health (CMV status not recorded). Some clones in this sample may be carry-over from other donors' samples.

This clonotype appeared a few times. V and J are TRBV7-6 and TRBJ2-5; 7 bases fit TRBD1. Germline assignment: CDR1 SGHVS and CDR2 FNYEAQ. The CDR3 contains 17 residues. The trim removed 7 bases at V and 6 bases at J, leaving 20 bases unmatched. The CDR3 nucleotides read TGTGCCAGCATCGACCGTGACAGGGAAGGTCCGTGGCAGACCCAGTACTTC. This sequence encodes CASIDRDREGPWQTQYF.

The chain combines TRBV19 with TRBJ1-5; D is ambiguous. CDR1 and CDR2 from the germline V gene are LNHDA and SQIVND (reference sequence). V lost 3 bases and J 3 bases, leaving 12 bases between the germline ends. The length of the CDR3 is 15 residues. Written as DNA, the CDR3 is TGTGCCAGTAGTATGTCGTTCTGGAACAATCAGCCCCAGCATTTT. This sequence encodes CASSMSFWNNQPQHF.

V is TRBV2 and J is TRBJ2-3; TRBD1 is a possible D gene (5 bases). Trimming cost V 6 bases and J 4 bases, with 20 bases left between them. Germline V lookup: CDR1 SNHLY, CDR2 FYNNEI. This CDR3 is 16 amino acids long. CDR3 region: CASSADISYGADTQYF. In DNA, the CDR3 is TGTGCCAGCAGCGCGGACATCTCATATGGGGCAGATACGCAGTATTTT.

CDR3 bases: TGTGCCAGCAGGGCAGGGGGGGCCGGGGCCAACGTCCTGACTTTC. Residues: CASRAGGAGANVLTF. The J gene is TRBJ2-6, the V gene TRBV6-5, with D possibly called TRBD1 or TRBD2 (7 bases each). Per germline, CDR1 MNHEY and CDR2 SVGAGI. V was pared by 6 bases and J by 4 bases, with 13 bases between. The CDR3 is made up of 15 amino acids.

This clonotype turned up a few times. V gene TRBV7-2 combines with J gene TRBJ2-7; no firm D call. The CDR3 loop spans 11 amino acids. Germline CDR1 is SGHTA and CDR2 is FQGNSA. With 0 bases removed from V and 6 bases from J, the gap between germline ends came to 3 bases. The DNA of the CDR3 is TGTGCCAGCAGCTTAGCGGCCGAGCAGTACTTC. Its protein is CASSLAAEQYF. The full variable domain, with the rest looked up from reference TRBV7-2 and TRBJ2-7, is GAGVSQSPSNKVTEKGKDVELRCDPISGHTALYWYRQSLGQGLEFLIYFQGNSAPDKSGLPSDRFSAERTGGSVSTLTIQRTQQEDSAVYLCASSLAAEQYFGPGTRLTVT.

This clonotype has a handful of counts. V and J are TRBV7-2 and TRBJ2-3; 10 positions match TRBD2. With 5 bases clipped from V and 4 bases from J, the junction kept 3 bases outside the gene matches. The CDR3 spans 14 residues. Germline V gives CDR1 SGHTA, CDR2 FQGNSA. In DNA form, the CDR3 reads TGTGCCAGCAGCACGGGACTAGCGTCAGATACGCAGTATTTT. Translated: CASSTGLASDTQYF.

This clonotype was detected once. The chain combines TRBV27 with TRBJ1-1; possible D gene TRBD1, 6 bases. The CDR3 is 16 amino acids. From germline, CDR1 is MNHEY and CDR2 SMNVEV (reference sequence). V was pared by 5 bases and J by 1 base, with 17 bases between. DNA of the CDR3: TGTGCCAGCAGTCTCCAGGGGAGAATTCGGAACACTGAAGCTTTCTTT. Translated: CASSLQGRIRNTEAFF.

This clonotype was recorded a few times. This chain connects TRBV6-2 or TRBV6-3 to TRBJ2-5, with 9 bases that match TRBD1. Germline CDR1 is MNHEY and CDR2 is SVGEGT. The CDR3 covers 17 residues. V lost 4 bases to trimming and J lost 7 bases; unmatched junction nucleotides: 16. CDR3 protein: CASSSPPLGTGKGTQYF. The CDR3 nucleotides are TGTGCCAGCAGTTCTCCCCCTCTTGGGACAGGGAAGGGGACCCAGTACTTC.

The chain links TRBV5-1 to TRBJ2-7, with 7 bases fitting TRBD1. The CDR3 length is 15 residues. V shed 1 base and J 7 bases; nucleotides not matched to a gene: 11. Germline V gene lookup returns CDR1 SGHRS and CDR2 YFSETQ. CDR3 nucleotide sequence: TGCGCCAGCAGCTTGTTACAGGGGACGGCCTGGGAGCAGTACTTC. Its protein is CASSLLQGTAWEQYF.

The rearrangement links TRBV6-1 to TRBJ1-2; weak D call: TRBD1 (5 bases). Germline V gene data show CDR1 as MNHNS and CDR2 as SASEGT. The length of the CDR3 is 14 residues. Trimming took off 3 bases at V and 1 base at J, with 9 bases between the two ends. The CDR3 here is CASSDNRNNYGYTF. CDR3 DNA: TGTGCCAGCAGTGACAACAGGAATAACTATGGCTACACCTTC.

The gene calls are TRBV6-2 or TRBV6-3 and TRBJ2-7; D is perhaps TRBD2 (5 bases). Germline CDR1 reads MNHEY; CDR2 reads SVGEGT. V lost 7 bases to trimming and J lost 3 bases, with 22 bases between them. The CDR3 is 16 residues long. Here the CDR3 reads CASTQLGERLYYEQYF. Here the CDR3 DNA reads TGTGCCAGCACCCAACTTGGGGAGCGTTTATACTACGAGCAGTACTTC.

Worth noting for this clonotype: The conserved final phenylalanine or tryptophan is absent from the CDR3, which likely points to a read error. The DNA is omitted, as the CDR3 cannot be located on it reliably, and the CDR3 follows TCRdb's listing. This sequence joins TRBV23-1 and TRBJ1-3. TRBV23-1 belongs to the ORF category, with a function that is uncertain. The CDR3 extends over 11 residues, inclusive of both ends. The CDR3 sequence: CASSHPGALNR.

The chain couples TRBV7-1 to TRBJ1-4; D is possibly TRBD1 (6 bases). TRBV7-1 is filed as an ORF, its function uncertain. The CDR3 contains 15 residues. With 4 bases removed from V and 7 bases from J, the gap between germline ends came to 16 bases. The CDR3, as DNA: TGTGCCAGCAGCTACCAACAGGGTCCATCTGAAAAACTGTTTTTT. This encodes CASSYQQGPSEKLFF.

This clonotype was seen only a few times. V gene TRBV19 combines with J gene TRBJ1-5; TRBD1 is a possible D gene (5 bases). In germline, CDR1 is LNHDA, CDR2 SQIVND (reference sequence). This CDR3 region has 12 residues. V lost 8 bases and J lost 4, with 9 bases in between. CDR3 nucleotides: TGTGCCAGTCGGGGCCTGAATCAGCCCCAGCATTTT. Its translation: CASRGLNQPQHF. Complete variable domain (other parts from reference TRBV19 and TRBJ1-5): DGGITQSPKYLFRKEGQNVTLSCEQNLNHDAMYWYRQDPGQGLRLIYYSQIVNDFQKGDIAEGYSVSREKKESFPLTVTSAQKNPTAFYLCASRGLNQPQHFGDGTRLSIL.

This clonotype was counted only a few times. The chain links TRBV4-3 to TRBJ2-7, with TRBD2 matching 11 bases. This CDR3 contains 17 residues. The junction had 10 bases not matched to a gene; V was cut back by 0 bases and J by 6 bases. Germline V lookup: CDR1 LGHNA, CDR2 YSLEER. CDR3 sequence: CASSQDSLAGGILEQYF. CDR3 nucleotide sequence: TGCGCCAGCAGCCAAGACTCCTTAGCGGGAGGGATCCTCGAGCAGTACTTC.

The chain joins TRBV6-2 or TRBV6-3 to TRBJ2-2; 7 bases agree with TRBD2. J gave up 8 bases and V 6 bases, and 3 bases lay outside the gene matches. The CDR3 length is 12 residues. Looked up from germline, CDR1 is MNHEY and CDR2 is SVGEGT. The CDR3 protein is CASRPAGGELFF. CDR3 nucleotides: TGTGCCAGCAGACCAGCGGGAGGGGAGCTGTTTTTT.

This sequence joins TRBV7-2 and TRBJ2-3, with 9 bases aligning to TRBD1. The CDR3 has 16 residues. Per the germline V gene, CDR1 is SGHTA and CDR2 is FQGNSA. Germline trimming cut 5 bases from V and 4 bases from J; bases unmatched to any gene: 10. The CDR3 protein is CASSLGGQGIADTQYF. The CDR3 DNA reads TGTGCCAGCAGCCTAGGAGGACAGGGGATTGCAGATACGCAGTATTTT.

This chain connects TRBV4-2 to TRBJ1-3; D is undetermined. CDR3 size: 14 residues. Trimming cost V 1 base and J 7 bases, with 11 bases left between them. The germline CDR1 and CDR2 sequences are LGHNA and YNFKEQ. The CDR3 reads CASSQVELGNTIYF. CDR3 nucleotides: TGTGCCAGCAGCCAAGTGGAACTCGGGAACACCATATATTTT.

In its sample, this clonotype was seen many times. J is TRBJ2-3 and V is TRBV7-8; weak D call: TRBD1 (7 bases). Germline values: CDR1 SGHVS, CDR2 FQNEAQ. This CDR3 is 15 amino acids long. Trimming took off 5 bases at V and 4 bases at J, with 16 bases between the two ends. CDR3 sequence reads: CASSRGRGDPDTQYF. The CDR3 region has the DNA TGTGCCAGCAGCCGGGGCAGGGGGGACCCAGATACGCAGTATTTT. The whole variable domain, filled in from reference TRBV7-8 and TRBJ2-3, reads GAGVSQSPRYKVAKRGQDVALRCDPISGHVSLFWYQQALGQGPEFLTYFQNEAQLDKSGLPSDRFFAERPEGSVSTLKIQRTQQEDSAVYLCASSRGRGDPDTQYFGPGTRLTVL.

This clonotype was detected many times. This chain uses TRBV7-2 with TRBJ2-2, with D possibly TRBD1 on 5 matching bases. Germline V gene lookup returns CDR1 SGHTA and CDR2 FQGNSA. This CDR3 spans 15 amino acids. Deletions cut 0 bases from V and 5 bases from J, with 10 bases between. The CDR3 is CASSLAGPGTGELFF. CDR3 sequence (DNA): TGTGCCAGCAGCTTAGCAGGTCCAGGGACCGGGGAGCTGTTTTTT.

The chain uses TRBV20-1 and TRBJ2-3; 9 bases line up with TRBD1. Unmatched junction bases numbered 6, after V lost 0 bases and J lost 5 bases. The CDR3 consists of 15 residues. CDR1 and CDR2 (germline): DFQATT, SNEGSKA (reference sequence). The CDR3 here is CSARDAGQGGDTQYF. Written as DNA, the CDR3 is TGCAGTGCTAGAGATGCGGGACAGGGTGGAGATACGCAGTATTTT.

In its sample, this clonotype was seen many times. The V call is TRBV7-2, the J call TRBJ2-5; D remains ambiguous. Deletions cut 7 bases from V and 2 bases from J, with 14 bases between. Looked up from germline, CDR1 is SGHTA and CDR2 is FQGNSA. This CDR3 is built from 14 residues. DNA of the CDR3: TGTGCCAGCACTCCATCCGTGGCGCAAGAGACCCAGTACTTC. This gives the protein CASTPSVAQETQYF.

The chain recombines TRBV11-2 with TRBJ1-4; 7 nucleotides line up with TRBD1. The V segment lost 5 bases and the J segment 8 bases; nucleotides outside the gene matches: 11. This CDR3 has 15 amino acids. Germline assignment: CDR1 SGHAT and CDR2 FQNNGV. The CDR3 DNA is TGTGCCAGCAGCAAAACAGGGGTGGTAGGAGAAAAACTGTTTTTT. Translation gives CASSKTGVVGEKLFF.

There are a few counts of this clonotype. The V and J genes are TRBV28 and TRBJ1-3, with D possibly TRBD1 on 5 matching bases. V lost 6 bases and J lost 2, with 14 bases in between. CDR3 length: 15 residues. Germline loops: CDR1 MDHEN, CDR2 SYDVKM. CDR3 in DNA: TGTGCCAGCAGGGATGACAGCCAGACTGGAAACACCATATATTTT. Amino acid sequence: CASRDDSQTGNTIYF.

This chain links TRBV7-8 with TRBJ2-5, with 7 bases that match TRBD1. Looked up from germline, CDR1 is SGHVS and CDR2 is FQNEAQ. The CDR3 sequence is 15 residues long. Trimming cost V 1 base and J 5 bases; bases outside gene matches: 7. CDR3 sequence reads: CASSLEGARVETQYF. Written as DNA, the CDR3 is TGTGCCAGCAGCTTAGAGGGGGCCCGGGTGGAGACCCAGTACTTC.

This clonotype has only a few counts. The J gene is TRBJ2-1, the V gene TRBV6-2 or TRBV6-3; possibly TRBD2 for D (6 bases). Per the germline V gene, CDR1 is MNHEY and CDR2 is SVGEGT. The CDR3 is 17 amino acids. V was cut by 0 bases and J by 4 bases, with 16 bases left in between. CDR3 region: CASSYSSLAQPYNEQFF. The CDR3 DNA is TGTGCCAGCAGTTACTCTTCACTAGCCCAACCGTACAATGAGCAGTTCTTC.

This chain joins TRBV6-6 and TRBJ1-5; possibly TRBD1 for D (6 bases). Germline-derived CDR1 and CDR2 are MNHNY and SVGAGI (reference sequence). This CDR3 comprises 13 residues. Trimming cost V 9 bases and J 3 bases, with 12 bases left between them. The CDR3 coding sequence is TGTGCCAGTACCACAGGGAACAATCAGCCCCAGCATTTT. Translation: CASTTGNNQPQHF.

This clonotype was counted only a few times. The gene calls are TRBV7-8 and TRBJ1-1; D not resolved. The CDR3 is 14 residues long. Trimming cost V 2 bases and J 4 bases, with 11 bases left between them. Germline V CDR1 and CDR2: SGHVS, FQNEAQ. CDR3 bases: TGTGCCAGCAGCTTAAACCTTAGTCCCACTGAAGCTTTCTTT. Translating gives CASSLNLSPTEAFF.

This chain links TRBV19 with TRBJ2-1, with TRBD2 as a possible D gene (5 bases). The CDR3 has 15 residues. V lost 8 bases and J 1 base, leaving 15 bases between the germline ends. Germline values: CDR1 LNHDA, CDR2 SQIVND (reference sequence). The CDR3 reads CASAAGVVSYNEQFF. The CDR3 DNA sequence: TGTGCCAGTGCCGCCGGGGTCGTGTCCTACAATGAGCAGTTCTTC.

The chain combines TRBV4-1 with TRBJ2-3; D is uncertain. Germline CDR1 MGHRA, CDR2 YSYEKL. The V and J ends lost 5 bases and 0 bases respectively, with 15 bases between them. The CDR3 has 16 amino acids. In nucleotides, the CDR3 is TGCGCCAGCAGCGGCTTTAGGACGTCTAGCACAGATACGCAGTATTTT. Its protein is CASSGFRTSSTDTQYF.

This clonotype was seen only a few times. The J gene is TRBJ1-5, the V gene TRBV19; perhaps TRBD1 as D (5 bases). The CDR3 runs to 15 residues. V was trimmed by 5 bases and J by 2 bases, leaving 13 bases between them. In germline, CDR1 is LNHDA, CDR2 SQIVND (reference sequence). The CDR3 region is CASSPVWGGNQPQHF. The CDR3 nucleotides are TGTGCCAGTAGTCCCGTATGGGGGGGCAATCAGCCCCAGCATTTT.

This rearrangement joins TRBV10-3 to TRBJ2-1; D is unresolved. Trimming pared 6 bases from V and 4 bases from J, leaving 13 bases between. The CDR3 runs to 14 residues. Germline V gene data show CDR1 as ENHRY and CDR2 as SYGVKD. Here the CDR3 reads CAIRGRDPYNEQFF. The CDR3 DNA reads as TGTGCCATCAGAGGTAGAGACCCATACAATGAGCAGTTCTTC.